This TCR beta chain emerged from a study of blood T cell repertoires in COVID-19 (TCRdb year 2020). The study in broad terms: The collaborator samples originated in the United States, Italy and Spain and spanned the acute and convalescent phases of COVID-19. Subjects who had been exposed to COVID-19, were actively infected with it, or had recovered from it provided the deeply sampled blood TCRbeta repertoires that made up the dataset. A de-identified subject ID, COVID-19 status, age in years and sex were almost always included in the sample metadata. Where available, HLA class I and class II types were obtained from metadata supplied by the sample provider rather than from assay-based typing. Samples came from the ongoing ImmuneRACE study (first 160 participants) plus 1,254 subjects from 6 global collaborators. A freely available public database, intended as a resource for researchers studying the immune response to SARS-CoV-2, is where the repertoires were released. The prospective study material was composed of cDNA or gDNA derived from T cells, B-cell-depleted T cells, or PBMCs.

This clone came up a few times. It has no known antigen specificity. No per-base quality is available; no much larger clone lies one base away. Each collaborating institution followed its own protocols to collect whole blood in K2EDTA tubes. For TCRbeta analysis, collaborator samples were shipped as frozen whole blood, as isolated PBMCs, or as DNA extracted from either sample type. TCRbeta CDR3 regions were amplified from genomic DNA by means of the immunoSEQ Assay, a bias-controlled multiplex PCR. Under the source paper's analysis protocol: Within the assay, amplification of reference gene primers was used to estimate how many nucleated cells each sample contained. Sequence reads were collapsed and filtered to measure the absolute abundance of every unique TCRbeta CDR3 rearrangement. Productive Simpson clonality was computed per sample as the square root of Simpson's diversity index over productive rearrangements. The table comes from immuneACCESS by way of TCRdb, which keeps in-frame sequences with V and J called. Part of the clones is missing from these tables; in studies checked, under half for an unresolved V gene and the rest for unknown reasons. V, J and clone size are taken as reported in that table, and D and trimming were inferred from the DNA itself. For this sample the table gives about 30,000 clones, of which approximately 85% were detected only once. The top ten clones comprise over 7% of the sample.

Points the paper makes about the study in general: How much clinical and demographic metadata was included differed by source and by participant, and the metadata was provided uncurated.

There are 15 amino acids in the CDR3, from cysteine to phenylalanine inclusive. Just the 45-base CDR3 DNA is kept, in frame starting at base 1. V loses 2 bases at its end and J loses 11 bases; junction bases beyond the gene matches: 7. CDR1 and CDR2 are drawn from the germline V gene: SGHVS, FQNEAQ. This receptor was obtained from a man older than 75 with active COVID-19. Recombination linked TRBV7-8 to TRBJ1-6; 9 central bases correspond to TRBD1. Sequencing was performed on peripheral blood. In nucleotide form, the sequence is TGTGCCAGCAGCTTAACGGACAGGGGATCTACACCCCTCCACTTT. This codes for CASSLTDRGSTPLHF. The CDR3 plus the reference TRBV7-8 and TRBJ1-6 genes for the other parts give the full variable domain: GAGVSQSPRYKVAKRGQDVALRCDPISGHVSLFWYQQALGQGPEFLTYFQNEAQLDKSGLPSDRFFAERPEGSVSTLKIQRTQQEDSAVYLCASSLTDRGSTPLHFGNGTRLTVT.